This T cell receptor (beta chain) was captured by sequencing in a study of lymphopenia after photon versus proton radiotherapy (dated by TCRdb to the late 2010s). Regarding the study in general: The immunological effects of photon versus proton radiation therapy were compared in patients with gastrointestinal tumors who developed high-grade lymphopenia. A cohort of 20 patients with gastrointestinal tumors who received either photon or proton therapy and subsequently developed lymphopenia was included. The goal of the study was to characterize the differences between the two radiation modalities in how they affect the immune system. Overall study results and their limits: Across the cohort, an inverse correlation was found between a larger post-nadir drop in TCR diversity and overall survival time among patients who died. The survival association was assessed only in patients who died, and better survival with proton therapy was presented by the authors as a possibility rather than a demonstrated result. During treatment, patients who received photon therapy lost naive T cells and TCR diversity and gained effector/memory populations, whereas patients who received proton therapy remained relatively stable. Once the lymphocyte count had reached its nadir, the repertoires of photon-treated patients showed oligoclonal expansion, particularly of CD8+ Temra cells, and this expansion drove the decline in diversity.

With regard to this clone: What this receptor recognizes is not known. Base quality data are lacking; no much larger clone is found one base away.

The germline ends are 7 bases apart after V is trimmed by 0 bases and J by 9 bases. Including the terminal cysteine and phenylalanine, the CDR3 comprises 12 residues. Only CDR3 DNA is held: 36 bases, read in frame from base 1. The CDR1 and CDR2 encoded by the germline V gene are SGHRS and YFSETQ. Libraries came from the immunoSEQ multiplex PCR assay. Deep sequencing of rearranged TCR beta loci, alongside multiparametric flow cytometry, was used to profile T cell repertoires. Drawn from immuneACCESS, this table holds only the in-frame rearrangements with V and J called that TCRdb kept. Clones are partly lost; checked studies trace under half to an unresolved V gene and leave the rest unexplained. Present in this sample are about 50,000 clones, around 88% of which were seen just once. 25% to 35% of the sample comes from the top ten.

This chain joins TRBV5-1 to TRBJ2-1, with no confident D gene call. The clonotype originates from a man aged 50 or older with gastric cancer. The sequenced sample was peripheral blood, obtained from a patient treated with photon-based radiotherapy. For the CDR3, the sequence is CASSLGATEQFF. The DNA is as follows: TGCGCCAGCAGCTTGGGAGCCACTGAGCAGTTCTTC. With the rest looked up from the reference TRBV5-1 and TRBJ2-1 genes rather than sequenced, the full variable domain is KAGVTQTPRYLIKTRGQQVTLSCSPISGHRSVSWYQQTPGQGLQFLFEYFSETQRNKGNFPGRFSGRQFSNSRSEMNVSTLELGDSALYLCASSLGATEQFFGPGTRLTVL.